This T cell receptor (beta chain) appears in the sequencing data of a study of identical twins. All donors were healthy, and all were Caucasian. The V end lost 3 bases, the J end lost 4 bases, and 12 bases lay between the germline ends. This CDR3 has 15 residues. CDR1 SGHTA and CDR2 FQGNSA come from the germline V gene. This clonotype was observed a few times. TCRdb re-analysed the 5' RACE reads in MiXCR, keeping a single row per CDR3 protein. The table has about 250,000 distinct CDR3 sequences, 11% to 15% seen once. The receptor was isolated from a woman between 18 and 30 years old in good health. Specimen: memory (CD45RO+) T cells sorted from blood. The chain joins TRBV7-2 to TRBJ2-2, with a possible D match to TRBD1 (6 bases). The CDR3 nucleotides read TGTGCCAGCAGCTTGACACAGGGATTCACCGGGGAGCTGTTTTTT. It yields the protein CASSLTQGFTGELFF. Filled out from reference TRBV7-2 and TRBJ2-2, the complete variable domain reads GAGVSQSPSNKVTEKGKDVELRCDPISGHTALYWYRQSLGQGLEFLIYFQGNSAPDKSGLPSDRFSAERTGGSVSTLTIQRTQQEDSAVYLCASSLTQGFTGELFFGEGSRLTVL.